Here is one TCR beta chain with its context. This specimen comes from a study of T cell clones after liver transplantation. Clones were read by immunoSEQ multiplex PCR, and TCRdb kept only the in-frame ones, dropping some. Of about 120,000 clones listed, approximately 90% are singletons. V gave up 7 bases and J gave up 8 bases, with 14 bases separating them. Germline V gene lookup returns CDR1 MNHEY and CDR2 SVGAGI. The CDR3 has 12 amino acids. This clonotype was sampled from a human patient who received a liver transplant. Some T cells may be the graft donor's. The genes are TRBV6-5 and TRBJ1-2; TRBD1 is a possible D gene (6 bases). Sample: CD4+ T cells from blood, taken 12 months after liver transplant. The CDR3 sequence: CASKQGSVGYTF. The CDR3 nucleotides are TGTGCCAGCAAGCAGGGGTCAGTCGGCTACACCTTC.